One and the same sample provided the 21 T cell receptor beta chains below, sequenced in a study of shared clonotypes between healthy human individuals. Only in-frame clones appear in the TCRdb table, and some are missing; sequencing was by immunoSEQ multiplex PCR. The sample includes 850,000 to 1,200,000 clones, around 76% of them seen just once. The sequenced sample was memory CD4+ T cells sorted from blood. Subset noted: CD45RA-negative fraction. These TCRs come from a man between 18 and 29 years old in good health.

The rearrangement uses TRBV25-1 and TRBJ1-2, with D unresolved. Trimming shortened V by 2 bases and J by 4 bases, and 8 bases separated the two germline ends. Germline V gene data show CDR1 as MGHDK and CDR2 as SYGVNS. This CDR3 region has 13 residues. CDR3 sequence: CASSEPGFYGYTF. The DNA of the CDR3 is TGTGCCAGCAGTGAACCGGGGTTCTATGGCTACACCTTC.

A word on this clone: Compared with germline, one end of the junction differs, possibly owing to a read error. The chain has TRBV2 and TRBJ2-7, with 10 bases that match TRBD2. The germline CDR1 and CDR2 sequences are SNHLY and FYNNEI. The CDR3 length is 12 residues. The DNA of the CDR3 is TGTGCCAGCAGGCTAGCGGGGGCCCATTCGTGCTTC. This sequence encodes CASRLAGAHSCF.

V and J are TRBV19 and TRBJ2-5, with 11 bases aligning to TRBD2. The germline CDR1 and CDR2 sequences are LNHDA and SQIVND (reference sequence). Trimming cost V 6 bases and J 1 base; bases outside gene matches: 4. This CDR3 is 15 amino acids long. This chain's CDR3 is CASSPSGRIQETQYF. CDR3 coding DNA: TGTGCCAGTAGCCCTAGCGGGAGGATCCAAGAGACCCAGTACTTC.

This chain uses TRBV2 with TRBJ2-1; no definite D call. Deletions cut 7 bases from V and 2 bases from J, with 9 bases between. The CDR3 is made up of 13 amino acids. Per the germline V gene, CDR1 is SNHLY and CDR2 is FYNNEI. The CDR3 region is CASTAEPYNEQFF. DNA for the CDR3: TGTGCCAGCACGGCGGAACCCTACAATGAGCAGTTCTTC.

This clone was seen many times. V usage is TRBV7-2 and J usage is TRBJ2-3; 11 positions agree with TRBD2. Germline values: CDR1 SGHTA, CDR2 FQGNSA. This CDR3 region has 16 residues. Losses at the gene ends were 6 bases for V and 5 bases for J; bases not matched to a gene: 10. CDR3 region: CASSSTSGGYGDTQYF. CDR3 sequence (DNA): TGTGCCAGCAGTTCCACTAGCGGGGGATACGGAGATACGCAGTATTTT.

This clone was recorded once. This sequence joins TRBV5-1 and TRBJ2-1; D is perhaps TRBD1 (5 bases). The CDR3 is made up of 14 amino acids. V dropped 0 bases and J dropped 9 bases, with 13 bases sitting between them. Germline lookup yields CDR1 SGHRS and CDR2 YFSETQ. This CDR3 reads CASSLAQGLGEQFF. The CDR3 region has the DNA TGCGCCAGCAGCTTGGCGCAGGGCCTGGGTGAGCAGTTCTTC.

V usage is TRBV11-2 and J usage is TRBJ2-5, with TRBD1 matching 10 bases. Germline-derived CDR1 and CDR2 are SGHAT and FQNNGV. V trimming: 3 bases; J trimming: 3 bases; junction bases outside the gene matches: 7. There are 16 residues in the CDR3. In DNA form, the CDR3 reads TGTGCCAGCAGCTTCCGGGACAGGGGTGGGGAAGAGACCCAGTACTTC. Protein product: CASSFRDRGGEETQYF.

The chain joins TRBV2 to TRBJ2-7, with D possibly TRBD2 on 6 matching bases. The CDR3 contains 14 residues. With 7 bases removed from V and 6 bases from J, the gap between germline ends came to 19 bases. In germline, CDR1 is SNHLY, CDR2 FYNNEI. CDR3 loop: CASIAGKPPFEQYF. The CDR3 nucleotides are TGTGCCAGCATCGCGGGGAAACCGCCCTTCGAGCAGTACTTC.

The chain uses TRBV5-1 and TRBJ2-2, with 8 bases matching TRBD2. The CDR3 is 19 residues long. Per germline, CDR1 SGHRS and CDR2 YFSETQ. V gave up 4 bases and J gave up 5 bases; unmatched junction bases: 19. CDR3 DNA sequence: TGCGCCAGCAGCCGCCCCGCGGGGAGCGGGAGTGTAGAAACCGGGGAGCTGTTTTTT. Protein sequence: CASSRPAGSGSVETGELFF.

This chain connects TRBV9 to TRBJ2-6; 11 bases agree with TRBD1. V shed 0 bases and J 1 base; nucleotides not matched to a gene: 6. The CDR3 length is 19 residues. The germline CDR1 and CDR2 sequences are SGDLS and YYNGEE. CDR3 sequence: CASSVGSGQGESGANVLTF. DNA for the CDR3: TGTGCCAGCAGCGTAGGTTCGGGACAGGGGGAATCTGGGGCCAACGTCCTGACTTTC.

J is TRBJ2-7 and V is TRBV9; 8 nucleotides match TRBD1. CDR1 SGDLS and CDR2 YYNGEE come from the germline V gene. The CDR3 sequence is 15 residues long. The V and J ends lost 0 bases and 4 bases, in that order; junction bases with no gene match: 6. CDR3 residues: CASSVAAGGIYEQYF. CDR3 DNA: TGTGCCAGCAGCGTAGCAGCAGGGGGCATTTACGAGCAGTACTTC.

In its sample, this clone was seen a few times. The chain links TRBV5-1 to TRBJ1-2; D ambiguous. CDR1 and CDR2 from the germline V gene are SGHRS and YFSETQ. The CDR3 length is 15 residues. Between the trimmed V and J ends, which lost 0 bases and 4 bases, there was a span of 13 bases. CDR3 DNA: TGCGCCAGCAGCTTGGGTTCAGTTCAATCCTATGGCTACACCTTC. Translation: CASSLGSVQSYGYTF.

The rearrangement links TRBV21-1 to TRBJ2-1; TRBD2, as called in the table, went unchecked against the DNA. TRBV21-1 is given as a pseudogene. The CDR3 runs 16 residues. In DNA, the CDR3 is TGTGCCAGCAGCAAAGACTTTCGGGGAGATTACAATGAGCAGTTCTTC. The encoded protein is CASSKDFRGDYNEQFF.

The chain recombines TRBV10-2 with TRBJ2-3; D gene ambiguous. The CDR3 runs 12 residues. Germline lookup yields CDR1 WSHSY and CDR2 SAAADI. The ends were cut back, 6 bases at V and 4 bases at J, with 8 bases in the middle. DNA of the CDR3: TGCGCCAGCAGAGATAACGCAGATACGCAGTATTTT. This translates into CASRDNADTQYF.

The V and J genes are TRBV4-1 and TRBJ2-7, with 8 nucleotides matching TRBD2. Germline-derived CDR1 and CDR2 are MGHRA and YSYEKL. This CDR3 has 16 residues. V was pared by 4 bases and J by 8 bases, with 16 bases of the junction left unmatched. The chain's CDR3 is CASSPETGTRESQQYF. The CDR3 DNA follows: TGCGCCAGCAGCCCAGAGACCGGGACTAGAGAGTCCCAGCAGTACTTC.

This clone was seen many times. The rearrangement links TRBV5-1 to TRBJ2-3; D may match TRBD1 or TRBD2 (5 bases each). CDR1 is SGHRS and CDR2 is YFSETQ in the germline V gene. Trimming took off 0 bases at V and 1 base at J, with 12 bases between the two ends. The CDR3 has 16 amino acids. The CDR3 DNA reads TGCGCCAGCAGCTTGGCTCCGGGACCTCGCACAGATACGCAGTATTTT. This codes for CASSLAPGPRTDTQYF.

The J gene is TRBJ2-2, the V gene TRBV4-1, with 7 positions matching TRBD2. This CDR3 spans 18 amino acids. The germline V gene encodes CDR1 MGHRA and CDR2 YSYEKL. J lost 2 bases, V lost 1 base, and 10 bases had no gene match. The CDR3 reads CASSQGPTAGSNTGELFF. In nucleotides, the CDR3 is TGCGCCAGCAGCCAAGGCCCCACAGCGGGGAGCAACACCGGGGAGCTGTTTTTT.

This clone is a singleton in its sample. The J gene is TRBJ2-5, the V gene TRBV7-2; TRBD2 agrees at 10 bases. The CDR3 totals 15 residues. V dropped 2 bases and J dropped 4; count of bases not matched to a gene: 4. The germline gives CDR1 SGHTA, CDR2 FQGNSA. The CDR3 nucleotides are TGTGCCAGCAGCTTACCCCCTAGCGGGAGAGAGACCCAGTACTTC. Amino acid sequence: CASSLPPSGRETQYF.

The rearrangement joins TRBV29-1 to TRBJ1-1; D gene uncertain. From germline, CDR1 is SQVTM and CDR2 ANQGSEA. This CDR3 is 13 amino acids long. V shed 6 bases and J shed 4 bases, with 15 bases lying between them. This CDR3 is CSVALQEGTEAFF. CDR3 DNA: TGCAGCGTCGCACTCCAAGAGGGCACTGAAGCTTTCTTT.

This clone was counted between two and nine times. The genes are TRBV5-8 and TRBJ2-2; possibly TRBD1 for D (5 bases). V was trimmed by 0 bases and J by 5 bases, leaving 8 bases between them. The CDR3 totals 14 residues. Germline loops: CDR1 SGHTS, CDR2 YDEGEE. The CDR3 region is CASSLEGWTGELFF. The CDR3 DNA reads TGTGCCAGCAGCTTGGAGGGGTGGACCGGGGAGCTGTTTTTT.

This chain connects TRBV5-1 to TRBJ2-2; no definite D call. The ends were cut back, 0 bases at V and 5 bases at J, with 8 bases in the middle. Germline CDR1 SGHRS, CDR2 YFSETQ. The CDR3 runs to 14 residues. The CDR3 loop is CASSLGQRTGELFF. CDR3 coding DNA: TGCGCCAGCAGCTTGGGGCAAAGAACCGGGGAGCTGTTTTTT.